This is a list of T cell receptor beta chains from one sample in a study of identical twins. A single record per CDR3 protein comes from TCRdb applying MiXCR to the 5' RACE reads. The repertoire holds about 460,000 distinct CDR3 sequences, with 13% to 15% as singletons. The data also belong to a second study, concerning yellow fever vaccine responses in identical twins.

The sequenced material came from CD4+ T cells sorted from blood. The receptors were sampled from a woman aged 18-30 years in good health. Each CDR3 is given with its conserved first and last residue. A D gene is named only where the DNA matches it firmly. Clone sizes are given selectively: once, few, many, or a class where the clone is expanded.

v_gene	j_gene	len	d_gene	abundance	CDR3aa	CDR3nt
TRBV5-4	TRBJ1-6	16	.	few	CASSLYQPWGGSPLHF	TGTGCCAGCAGCTTGTACCAGCCATGGGGAGGATCACCCCTCCACTTT
TRBV25-1	TRBJ2-5	14	.	few	CASSQEGPQETQYF	TGTGCCAGCAGCCAGGAGGGGCCCCAAGAGACCCAGTACTTC
TRBV19	TRBJ2-3	14	TRBD2	.	CATSSGDITDTQYF	TGTGCCACCAGTAGCGGGGATATCACAGATACGCAGTATTTT
TRBV5-1	TRBJ2-7	14	.	.	CASSSGTDLYEQYF	TGCGCCAGCAGCTCTGGGACCGATCTTTACGAGCAGTACTTC
TRBV20-1	TRBJ2-4	13	TRBD1	.	CSARTGGEGIQYF	TGCAGTGCTCGGACAGGGGGCGAGGGCATTCAGTACTTC
TRBV6-1	TRBJ2-3	13	.	.	CASRPDPTDTQYF	TGTGCCAGCAGGCCCGACCCCACAGATACGCAGTATTTT
TRBV5-1	TRBJ2-2	14	.	many	CASSVRGHTGELFF	TGCGCCAGCAGCGTCCGGGGCCACACCGGGGAGCTGTTTTTT
TRBV20-1	TRBJ2-7	15	TRBD1	few	CSARDRQGALIEQYF	TGCAGTGCTAGAGACCGACAGGGGGCGCTTATCGAGCAGTACTTC
TRBV7-2	TRBJ2-1	15	TRBD2	few	CASSLLAGVYNEQFF	TGTGCCAGCAGCTTACTAGCGGGAGTATACAATGAGCAGTTCTTC
TRBV12-3/TRBV12-4	TRBJ2-1	14	.	many	CASSDGNRRNEQFF	TGTGCCAGCAGCGACGGCAACCGGAGGAATGAGCAGTTCTTC
TRBV2	TRBJ2-1	15	.	few	CASSDIRGSYNEQFF	TGTGCCAGCAGTGACATCCGGGGCTCGTACAATGAGCAGTTCTTC
TRBV7-2	TRBJ2-2	14	.	few	CASSLEDRRGELFF	TGTGCCAGCAGCTTAGAAGATAGGAGGGGGGAGCTGTTTTTT